Listed below are T cell receptor beta chains from one sample, sequenced in a study of long-term antiretroviral therapy in people with HIV. Measured with immunoSEQ multiplex PCR; TCRdb has only the in-frame clones, and not every one. This sample has about 27,000 clones, with roughly 82% found just once. The starting material was unsorted PBMCs, obtained 0.8 years before starting antiretroviral therapy. These receptors all come from a young man with HIV. Both conserved end residues are part of each CDR3. Fields, in order: V gene, J gene, D gene, clone size, CDR3 protein, CDR3 DNA. D genes are given only for firm matches. For some rows the clone size is stated as once, few or many, or as a class when expanded; others skip it.

TRBV2	TRBJ1-2	TRBD1	-	CASSPDRGISYGYTF	TGTGCCAGCAGTCCCGACAGGGGAATATCGTATGGCTACACCTTC
TRBV6-1	TRBJ2-2	-	-	CASMGAYTGELFF	TGTGCCAGCATGGGGGCCTACACCGGGGAGCTGTTTTTT
TRBV6-5	TRBJ1-2	-	-	CASSYSFGKYGYTF	TGTGCCAGCAGTTACTCATTCGGGAAATATGGCTACACCTTC
TRBV29-1	TRBJ2-7	TRBD2	-	CSVAEGTSGRIEQYF	TGCAGCGTTGCCGAGGGGACTAGCGGGAGGATCGAGCAGTACTTC
TRBV27	TRBJ1-3	-	medium-sized	CASSPYSPAFSGNTIYF	TGTGCCAGCAGTCCATATTCACCTGCCTTCTCTGGAAACACCATATATTTT
TRBV2	TRBJ1-6	TRBD1	-	CASSEGEGAWEPLHF	TGTGCCAGCAGTGAAGGGGAGGGGGCCTGGGAACCCCTCCACTTT
TRBV6-1	TRBJ1-1	-	-	CASKRGNTEAFF	TGTGCCAGCAAGCGGGGTAACACTGAAGCTTTCTTT
TRBV6-6	TRBJ1-1	-	-	CASSAYNTEAFF	TGTGCCAGCTCTGCTTATAACACTGAAGCTTTCTTT
TRBV27	TRBJ2-3	-	once	CASSLRGGTDTQYF	TGTGCCAGCAGTTTACGAGGGGGCACAGATACGCAGTATTTT
TRBV6-1	TRBJ1-2	-	-	CASSSLQRDYGYTF	TGTGCCAGCAGTTCTCTACAGAGGGACTATGGCTACACCTTC
TRBV30	TRBJ1-3	-	-	CAWTRAHSGNTIYF	TGTGCCTGGACCAGGGCCCACTCTGGAAACACCATATATTTT
TRBV28	TRBJ2-2	-	-	CASSLNGGGWGELFF	TGTGCCAGCAGTTTAAATGGAGGGGGCTGGGGGGAGCTGTTTTTT
TRBV15	TRBJ1-5	-	-	CATSRDLGGRAQHF	TGTGCCACCAGCAGAGATCTCGGAGGGAGAGCCCAGCATTTT
TRBV6-5	TRBJ2-1	-	-	CASSPLTSSYNEQFF	TGTGCCAGCAGCCCTCTGACAAGCTCCTACAATGAGCAGTTCTTC
TRBV5-1	TRBJ2-1	TRBD2	-	CASSLQASGYNEQFF	TGCGCCAGCAGCTTGCAGGCTAGCGGGTACAATGAGCAGTTCTTC
TRBV9	TRBJ2-1	-	-	CASSPEGQSYNEQFF	TGTGCCAGCAGCCCCGAAGGACAATCCTACAATGAGCAGTTCTTC
TRBV5-6	TRBJ2-5	TRBD1	-	CASSLGQGATRETQYF	TGTGCCAGCAGCCTCGGACAGGGGGCCACCCGGGAGACCCAGTACTTC
TRBV13	TRBJ1-4	-	-	CASSPGVLGEKLFF	TGTGCCAGCAGCCCCGGGGTTTTGGGTGAAAAACTGTTTTTT
TRBV7-9	TRBJ2-1	-	-	CASSLGRIGSFSDEQFF	TGTGCCAGCAGCTTAGGTCGGATAGGTTCTTTTTCGGACGAGCAGTTCTTC
TRBV5-6	TRBJ2-5	-	-	CASSPYQETQYF	TGTGCCAGCAGCCCCTACCAAGAGACCCAGTACTTC
TRBV19	TRBJ1-5	-	-	CASSMVSGVDQPQHF	TGTGCCAGTAGTATGGTGTCAGGGGTCGATCAGCCCCAGCATTTT
TRBV29-1	TRBJ1-3	-	-	CSVEGDKGNTIYF	TGCAGCGTTGAGGGGGACAAAGGAAACACCATATATTTT
TRBV5-6	TRBJ1-2	-	-	CASSFPGPYGYTF	TGTGCCAGCAGCTTTCCAGGGCCCTATGGCTACACCTTC
TRBV2	TRBJ1-4	-	once	CASSEGKLFF	TGTGCCAGCAGTGAAGGAAAACTGTTTTTT
TRBV2	TRBJ2-3	-	-	CASSESTQFSDTQYF	TGTGCCAGCAGTGAAAGTACCCAATTTTCGGATACGCAGTATTTT
TRBV30	TRBJ1-5	-	few	CAWMRGTPHQPQHF	TGTGCCTGGATGAGGGGGACCCCGCATCAGCCCCAGCATTTT
TRBV7-9	TRBJ2-2	-	-	CASSLMIQELFF	TGTGCCAGCAGCTTAATGATACAAGAGCTGTTTTTT
TRBV6-4	TRBJ2-3	TRBD2	-	CASSGLAGSTDTQYF	TGTGCCAGCAGTGGGCTAGCGGGAAGCACAGATACGCAGTATTTT
TRBV7-9	TRBJ2-3	TRBD2	-	CASSRLASTDTQYF	TGTGCCAGCAGCAGACTAGCGAGCACAGATACGCAGTATTTT
TRBV6-6	TRBJ2-5	-	-	CASSPRSGGETQYF	TGTGCCAGCAGTCCAAGGAGCGGCGGAGAGACCCAGTACTTC
TRBV19	TRBJ1-2	TRBD1	-	CASSRTRGEGYGYTF	TGTGCCAGTAGCCGTACCAGGGGGGAGGGCTATGGCTACACCTTC
TRBV4-3	TRBJ2-1	-	-	CASSQDRSSVYEQFF	TGCGCCAGCAGCCAAGATAGGAGTAGCGTCTATGAGCAGTTCTTC
TRBV5-1	TRBJ1-2	TRBD1	-	CASSSGGINYGYTF	TGCGCCAGCAGCTCAGGGGGGATCAACTATGGCTACACCTTC
TRBV20-1	TRBJ2-7	-	once	CSARGLNGQYF	TGCAGTGCTAGAGGTCTTAACGGGCAGTACTTC
TRBV15	TRBJ2-5	TRBD2	-	CATREGLAEQETQYF	TGTGCCACCAGAGAGGGACTAGCGGAGCAAGAGACCCAGTACTTC
TRBV9	TRBJ2-2	TRBD2	-	CASSVDTSGTGELFF	TGTGCCAGCAGCGTAGATACTAGCGGCACCGGGGAGCTGTTTTTT
TRBV18	TRBJ2-7	-	once	CASSPRQTYEQYF	TGTGCCAGCTCACCACGGCAGACCTACGAGCAGTACTTC
TRBV5-6	TRBJ2-5	-	-	CASSLAGGRGMFETQYF	TGTGCCAGCAGCTTGGCCGGGGGCAGGGGTATGTTCGAGACCCAGTACTTC
TRBV9	TRBJ1-1	-	few	CASSEVERGNTEAFF	TGTGCCAGCAGTGAGGTAGAGAGGGGAAACACTGAAGCTTTCTTT
TRBV10-3	TRBJ2-3	-	-	CATQNSGLITDTQYF	TGTGCCACCCAGAACTCGGGACTCATCACAGATACGCAGTATTTT
TRBV6-6	TRBJ2-7	TRBD1	-	CASSVQGVPYEQYF	TGTGCCAGCAGTGTACAGGGGGTACCCTACGAGCAGTACTTC
TRBV6-5	TRBJ1-1	TRBD1	once	CASSLSRQGRTEAFF	TGTGCCAGCAGTTTATCCCGACAGGGGAGAACTGAAGCTTTCTTT
TRBV5-6	TRBJ1-3	-	-	CASSPSSRLRAGNTIYF	TGTGCCAGCAGCCCGTCGAGTAGGTTGCGGGCTGGAAACACCATATATTTT
TRBV29-1	TRBJ2-7	TRBD2	-	CSVAGTKTAYEQYF	TGCAGCGTTGCCGGGACTAAGACTGCCTACGAGCAGTACTTC
TRBV6-5	TRBJ1-1	-	-	CASSYGGRTEAFF	TGTGCCAGCAGTTACGGGGGGCGCACTGAAGCTTTCTTT
TRBV27	TRBJ2-1	-	-	CASSLSNLNEQFF	TGTGCCAGCAGTTTATCAAATTTGAATGAGCAGTTCTTC
TRBV7-2	TRBJ2-7	-	once	CASSLTKNYEQYF	TGTGCCAGCAGCTTGACTAAAAACTACGAGCAGTACTTC